The T cell receptor (beta chain) described here comes from a study of cytomegalovirus exposure and HLA in healthy donors. Study in general: Findings of an earlier analysis included around 120 million unique TCR beta sequences from about 180 million T cells. Within the Caucasian-associated ancestry cluster were more than 75% of the 350 to 400 genotyped donors.

Regarding this clone: Its specificity is not known.

Primers: 60 Vbeta forward and 13 Jbeta reverse. Profiling relied on immunoSEQ multiplex PCR, and the TCRdb table lists in-frame clones only, not all of them. The data show 160,000 or so clones, around 77% seen once. The germline V gene has CDR1 SGDLS and CDR2 YYNGEE. Trimming shortened V by 4 bases and J by 0 bases, and 16 bases separated the two germline ends. The CDR3 extends over 16 amino acids. Study-wide results and limits: Sequencing probably produced one cluster of sequence variants that were highly shared.

The V and J genes are TRBV9 and TRBJ1-2; D not resolved. This clonotype originated in a man aged 50 or older in good health and CMV-seropositive. Material: PBMCs. The CDR3 sequence is CASSPFGREANYGYTF. In DNA form, the CDR3 reads TGTGCCAGCAGCCCTTTCGGGAGGGAAGCTAACTATGGCTACACCTTC.